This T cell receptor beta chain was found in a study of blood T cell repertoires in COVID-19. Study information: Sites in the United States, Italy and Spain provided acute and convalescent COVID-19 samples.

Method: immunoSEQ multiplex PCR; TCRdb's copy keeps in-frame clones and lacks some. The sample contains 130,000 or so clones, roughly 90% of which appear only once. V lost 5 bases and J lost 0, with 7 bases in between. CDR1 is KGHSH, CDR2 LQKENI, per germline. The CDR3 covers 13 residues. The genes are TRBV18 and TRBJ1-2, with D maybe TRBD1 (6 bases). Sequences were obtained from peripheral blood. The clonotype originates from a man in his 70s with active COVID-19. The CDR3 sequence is CASSAGANYGYTF. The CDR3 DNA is TGTGCCAGCTCAGCAGGGGCTAACTATGGCTACACCTTC.